The T cell receptor beta chain under discussion was sequenced for a study of T cell repertoires in cytomegalovirus infection. Study results and caveats: Dominant in the ex vivo response were TCR beta clonotypes restricted by HLA-C and specific for CMV.

In the case of this clonotype: As yet, its antigen is unknown.

CDR1 and CDR2 (germline): SQVTM, ANQGSEA. The CDR3 is 12 amino acids. Germline trimming cut 7 bases from V and 7 bases from J; bases unmatched to any gene: 6. TCRdb re-derived calls from the reads in MiXCR, one entry per CDR3 protein. The data contain fewer than 300,000 distinct CDR3 sequences, over 20% of them seen just once; the ten biggest clones take up roughly 13%. The sequenced material came from PBMCs. The receptor's source is a human donor in good health (CMV status not recorded). Some clones in this sample may be carry-over from other donors' samples. V usage is TRBV29-1 and J usage is TRBJ1-4; 7 bases are shared with TRBD1. This CDR3 reads CSAGTAFEKLFF. The DNA of the CDR3 is TGCAGCGCCGGGACAGCGTTTGAAAAACTGTTTTTT.